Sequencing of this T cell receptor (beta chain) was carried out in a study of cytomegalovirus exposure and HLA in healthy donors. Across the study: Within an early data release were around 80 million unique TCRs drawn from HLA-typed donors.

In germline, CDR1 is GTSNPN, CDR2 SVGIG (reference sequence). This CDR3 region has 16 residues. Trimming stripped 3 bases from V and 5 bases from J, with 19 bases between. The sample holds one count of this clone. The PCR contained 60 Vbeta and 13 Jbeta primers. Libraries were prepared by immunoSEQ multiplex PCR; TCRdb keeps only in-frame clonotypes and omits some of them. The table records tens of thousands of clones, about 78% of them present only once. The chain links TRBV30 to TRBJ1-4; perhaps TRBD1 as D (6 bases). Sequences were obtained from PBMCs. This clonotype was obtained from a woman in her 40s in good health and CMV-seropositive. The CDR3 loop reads CAWRAKTGPENEKLFF. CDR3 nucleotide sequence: TGTGCCTGGAGGGCTAAGACAGGCCCTGAGAATGAAAAACTGTTTTTT.